This T cell receptor (beta chain) stems from a study of T cells in Graves' hyperthyroidism and ophthalmopathy. Overall study context: Peripheral blood was taken when the disease was first diagnosed, before any treatment began. The study's findings and limits: Expanded thyroid clonotypes (above 0.001) were mostly also found in blood.

Germline V CDR1 and CDR2: SGHDT, YYEEEE. Trimming stripped 2 bases from V and 0 bases from J, with 9 bases between. The CDR3 has 15 residues. This clonotype has a count of ten or more. Its cognate antigen is unknown. Amplification targeted TCR beta CDR3 regions from RNA transcripts. When the TCR CDR3 underwent first-round RT-PCR, the HTBI primer set was used. A single record per CDR3 protein comes from TCRdb applying MiXCR to the multiplex PCR reads. The sample lists 600,000 to 650,000 distinct CDR3 sequences, around 15% occurring once. The hyperthyroidism patients had all been newly diagnosed, and their disease duration was under 2 months. Their ages ranged from 18 to 65 years. Diagnostic assessment was based on clinical symptoms, serum thyroxine and TRAb, thyroid ultrasound and orbital computed tomography.

The genes are TRBV5-6 and TRBJ2-1; D gene uncertain. The sequence was collected from a woman aged 30 to 39 with Graves' hyperthyroidism. The sequencing input was blood. DNA of the CDR3: TGTGCCAGCAGCTTTCAGGTCAGCTCCTACAATGAGCAGTTCTTC. Its translation: CASSFQVSSYNEQFF. Based on the CDR3 plus reference TRBV5-6 and TRBJ2-1, the full variable domain is DAGVTQSPTHLIKTRGQQVTLRCSPKSGHDTVSWYQQALGQGPQFIFQYYEEEERQRGNFPDRFSGHQFPNYSSELNVNALLLGDSALYLCASSFQVSSYNEQFFGPGTRLTVL.